A single sample gave rise to the 22 T cell receptor beta chains below, sequenced in a study of post-analysis software for immune sequencing data. Study-wide findings and caveats: About 5 TRBV segments (TRBV5-6, TRBV5-1 and TRBV20-1 among them) occurred more frequently in patients than in controls.

Incorporated into the TCR beta cDNA libraries were unique molecular identifiers, which served to reduce PCR and sequencing biases. One entry per CDR3 protein, called by TCRdb with MiXCR from the PCR reads. This sample has roughly 400,000 distinct CDR3 sequences, with more than 30% found just once. No antigen is known for these receptors. Sequencing used blood. These receptors came from a girl aged 2 to 9 with multiple sclerosis.

The gene calls are TRBV6-6 and TRBJ2-1; D gene unclear. Germline CDR1 and CDR2: MNHNY and SVGAGI (reference sequence). The CDR3 loop spans 15 amino acids. Deletions cut 2 bases from V and 0 bases from J, with 8 bases between. The CDR3 DNA reads TGTGCCAGCAGTTACATCATCAGCTCCTACAATGAGCAGTTCTTC. Translation gives CASSYIISSYNEQFF.

The chain combines TRBV20-1 with TRBJ2-1; D uncertain. Germline values: CDR1 DFQATT, CDR2 SNEGSKA (reference sequence). V was shortened by 0 bases and J by 7 bases, with 7 bases between the two germline ends. This CDR3 has 12 amino acids. CDR3 protein: CSAREDGNEQFF. The CDR3 nucleotides are TGCAGTGCTAGAGAGGACGGGAATGAGCAGTTCTTC.

The chain joins TRBV12-3 or TRBV12-4 to TRBJ2-1, with D unclear. Deletions cut 6 bases from V and 5 bases from J, with 11 bases between. CDR3 length: 13 residues. DNA of the CDR3: TGTGCCAGCAGGCCGCGTTATAACAATGAGCAGTTCTTC. The encoded protein is CASRPRYNNEQFF.

The CDR3 reads CSASGGYEQYF. CDR3 in DNA: TGCAGTGCTAGTGGGGGATACGAGCAGTACTTC. V usage is TRBV20-1 and J usage is TRBJ2-7; D tentatively reads TRBD1 or TRBD2 (5 bases each). The CDR3 length is 11 residues. Germline CDR1 and CDR2: DFQATT and SNEGSKA (reference sequence). The ends were cut back, 3 bases at V and 4 bases at J, with 7 bases in the middle.

This clonotype was detected only a few times. The chain has TRBV5-6 and TRBJ2-7; 9 positions match TRBD2. Germline V gives CDR1 SGHDT, CDR2 YYEEEE. The CDR3 contains 16 residues. V was clipped by 4 bases and J by 0 bases; unmatched bases: 8. CDR3 nucleotide sequence: TGTGCCAGCAGCCCGGTAGCGGGAGCTAGCTCCTACGAGCAGTACTTC. Protein product: CASSPVAGASSYEQYF.

In nucleotides, the CDR3 is TGTGCCAGCAGCTTAGCGCTTGATGGGGCCAACGTCCTGACTTTC. This sequence encodes CASSLALDGANVLTF. The J gene is TRBJ2-6, the V gene TRBV7-9; no definite D call. There are 15 residues in the CDR3. The germline gives CDR1 SEHNR, CDR2 FQNEAQ (reference sequence). The ends were cut back, 0 bases at V and 3 bases at J, with 6 bases in the middle.

This clonotype has more than one count but fewer than ten. The CDR3 here is CASSQETGRGDNEQFF. The CDR3 DNA is TGCGCCAGCAGCCAAGAAACAGGGAGGGGTGACAATGAGCAGTTCTTC. The chain combines TRBV4-3 with TRBJ2-1, with D maybe TRBD2 (7 bases). Between the trimmed V and J ends, which lost 0 bases and 5 bases, there was a span of 14 bases. The germline CDR1 and CDR2 sequences are LGHNA and YSLEER. The CDR3 has 16 amino acids.

This clonotype was seen a few times. As DNA, the CDR3 is TGCGCCAGCAGCCCGCAGGGGGGCCAAGAGACCCAGTACTTC. It specifies CASSPQGGQETQYF. This chain uses TRBV5-1 with TRBJ2-5; perhaps TRBD1 as D (7 bases). This CDR3 has 14 residues. V dropped 4 bases and J dropped 1 base, with 11 bases sitting between them. Germline-derived CDR1 and CDR2 are SGHRS and YFSETQ.

The V gene is TRBV25-1, the J gene TRBJ2-1; possible D gene TRBD1, 8 bases. CDR3 size: 16 residues. CDR1 and CDR2 from the germline V gene are MGHDK and SYGVNS. V was cut by 1 base and J by 6 bases, with 16 bases left in between. In DNA form, the CDR3 reads TGTGCCAGCAGTGAATCTACAGGGGGGGTAAGCAATGAGCAGTTCTTC. It translates to CASSESTGGVSNEQFF.

This clonotype has just a few counts. The J gene is TRBJ2-3, the V gene TRBV10-1; D gene uncertain. Per the germline V gene, CDR1 is WNHNN and CDR2 is SYGVQD (reference sequence). CDR3 length: 14 residues. Trimming stripped 3 bases from V and 0 bases from J, with 7 bases between. The CDR3: CASSELLSTDTQYF. CDR3 DNA sequence: TGCGCCAGCAGTGAACTATTAAGCACAGATACGCAGTATTTT.

The chain couples TRBV20-1 to TRBJ2-1; D may be TRBD1 (6 bases). Trimming shortened V by 6 bases and J by 1 base, and 22 bases separated the two germline ends. Germline lookup yields CDR1 DFQATT and CDR2 SNEGSKA (reference sequence). CDR3 length equals 17 residues. The CDR3 DNA reads TGCAGTGCCCCCCCATCCGCAGGGGTGAGGTCCTACAATGAGCAGTTCTTC. It encodes CSAPPSAGVRSYNEQFF.

The chain uses TRBV28 and TRBJ1-2; the D is unclear. The germline gives CDR1 MDHEN, CDR2 SYDVKM. The CDR3 extends over 14 amino acids. Trimming removed 6 bases at V and 8 bases at J, with 19 bases between. The CDR3: CASRAVSLSRGYTF. CDR3 bases: TGTGCCAGCAGGGCTGTGTCCTTGTCACGGGGCTACACCTTC.

This clonotype was observed a few times. The gene calls are TRBV7-9 and TRBJ1-2; 8 nucleotides agree with TRBD1. The CDR3 consists of 13 residues. CDR1 is SEHNR, CDR2 FQNEAQ, per germline (reference sequence). V shed 5 bases and J 8 bases; nucleotides not matched to a gene: 7. The CDR3 is CASSHGQGGGYTF. The CDR3 bases are TGTGCCAGCAGCCACGGACAGGGAGGAGGCTACACCTTC.

This chain joins TRBV20-1 and TRBJ2-7; 11 bases are shared with TRBD2. From germline, CDR1 is DFQATT and CDR2 SNEGSKA (reference sequence). With 1 base clipped from V and 3 bases from J, the junction kept 2 bases outside the gene matches. This CDR3 is 14 amino acids long. For the CDR3, the DNA is TGCAGTGCTAGAGTGCTAGCGGGAGGCTACGAGCAGTACTTC. It encodes CSARVLAGGYEQYF.

The rearrangement uses TRBV6-6 and TRBJ1-6, with D possibly matching TRBD1 (6 bases). V was clipped by 4 bases and J by 4 bases, with 14 bases between them. The germline V gene encodes CDR1 MNHNY and CDR2 SVGAGI (reference sequence). The CDR3 consists of 16 residues. The CDR3 region is CASSSMQGLYNSPLHF. The CDR3 DNA reads as TGTGCCAGCAGTTCCATGCAGGGGTTGTATAATTCACCCCTCCACTTT.

This clonotype has a handful of counts. CDR3 in DNA: TGTGCCAGCAGTTCGGGACAGGGAAGAATCGGCTACACCTTC. Translating it yields CASSSGQGRIGYTF. The V and J genes are TRBV28 and TRBJ1-2, with 9 bases that match TRBD1. From germline, CDR1 is MDHEN and CDR2 SYDVKM. The CDR3 loop spans 14 amino acids. After removal of 4 bases from V and 8 bases from J, the junction contained 8 bases not matched to a gene.

This sequence joins TRBV29-1 and TRBJ2-7; possible D gene TRBD2, 5 bases. Germline lookup yields CDR1 SQVTM and CDR2 ANQGSEA. The V end lost 3 bases, the J end lost 10 bases, and 13 bases lay between the germline ends. The CDR3 loop spans 11 amino acids. DNA of the CDR3: TGCAGCGTTGATGGGAGCGAGGCCCAGTACTTC. This translates into CSVDGSEAQYF.

J is TRBJ2-3 and V is TRBV20-1, with D possibly being TRBD2 (6 bases). This CDR3 has 14 residues. V was shortened by 7 bases and J by 2 bases, with 16 bases between the two germline ends. CDR1 and CDR2 (germline): DFQATT, SNEGSKA (reference sequence). The CDR3 here is CSVAVAAYTDTQYF. The CDR3 DNA reads TGCAGTGTTGCAGTAGCGGCGTACACAGATACGCAGTATTTT.

This chain joins TRBV10-3 and TRBJ2-5; no firm D call. The tail of the sequence fits TRBJ2-7 better, so the J call may be wrong. The CDR3 runs 14 residues. In germline, CDR1 is ENHRY, CDR2 SYGVKD. The CDR3 DNA sequence: TGTGCCATCAGTGATCTGCGAGGCCTCTACGAGCAGTACTTC. Translating it yields CAISDLRGLYEQYF.

This clonotype turned up a few times. The chain has TRBV20-1 and TRBJ2-5; 8 bases are a match to TRBD2. The length of the CDR3 is 14 residues. The germline V gene has CDR1 DFQATT and CDR2 SNEGSKA (reference sequence). Trimming took 0 bases from V and 5 from J; bases not matched to a gene: 5. The chain's CDR3 is CSARETGGRETQYF. CDR3 coding DNA: TGCAGTGCTAGAGAAACGGGGGGGCGGGAGACCCAGTACTTC.

In the case of this clonotype: At one boundary the junction diverges from the germline segment, which might be a read error. The V call is TRBV4-1, the J call TRBJ1-1, with D tentatively TRBD1 (6 bases). From germline, CDR1 is MGHRA and CDR2 YSYEKL. The CDR3 has 17 amino acids. The CDR3 region is CAGSQDLGRGVYTEAFF. CDR3 sequence (DNA): TGCGCCGGCAGCCAAGACCTGGGCAGGGGAGTCTACACTGAAGCTTTCTTT.

The chain uses TRBV20-1 and TRBJ2-3; D unclear. Deletions cut 6 bases from V and 1 base from J, with 17 bases between. This CDR3 has 15 amino acids. Per germline, CDR1 DFQATT and CDR2 SNEGSKA (reference sequence). As DNA, the CDR3 is TGCAGTGCGCCTTGGAGCGTGTCGGGCACAGATACGCAGTATTTT. This translates into CSAPWSVSGTDTQYF.